Described below is a single T cell receptor beta chain sequence and its context. The length of the CDR3 is 14 residues. In germline, CDR1 is MNHEY, CDR2 SMNVEV (reference sequence). J gave up 1 base and V 5 bases, and 4 bases lay outside the gene matches. The source of the sample is a study of cytomegalovirus exposure and HLA in healthy donors. It was with 60 Vbeta and 13 Jbeta primers that the PCR ran. Profiled with immunoSEQ multiplex PCR; TCRdb holds only in-frame clones, not every one. The top ten hold roughly 15% of the sample, which has about 84,000 clones, roughly 63% seen once. The specimen was PBMCs. The chain couples TRBV27 to TRBJ2-5; 7 bases fit TRBD1. The receptor comes from a woman in her thirties or forties in good health and CMV-seropositive. CDR3 bases: TGTGCCAGCAGTCGGACAGGTGTCCAAGAGACCCAGTACTTC. Its protein is CASSRTGVQETQYF.